The rows below give T cell receptor beta chains drawn from one sample of a study of CD8 T cells in Susac syndrome. TCRdb independently ran MiXCR on the immunoSEQ multiplex PCR reads; one entry per CDR3 protein. This sample carries tens of thousands of distinct CDR3 sequences, around 94% of them seen once, and the ten largest clones take about 0.27%. Input material: CD8+ T cells from PBMCs. Source of these receptors: a human donor in good health. The CDR3 runs from the conserved cysteine through the conserved F or W. Each record gives: clone size, CDR3 length, J gene, V gene, D gene, CDR3 protein, CDR3 DNA. The D gene is left open where the match is weak. Some rows mark clone size as missing; the rest say once, few, many or name a class of expanded clone.

>-|13|TRBJ1-5|TRBV20-1|-
CSARILGDQPQHF
TGCAGTGCTAGAATACTTGGGGATCAGCCCCAGCATTTT
>-|15|TRBJ1-2|TRBV27|-
CASSLRGSGHYGYTF
TGTGCCAGCAGTTTAAGAGGTTCCGGGCACTATGGCTACACCTTC
>-|13|TRBJ2-3|TRBV2|TRBD1
CASRGTVGDTQYF
TGTGCCAGCAGGGGGACAGTAGGGGATACGCAGTATTTT
>once|17|TRBJ2-5|TRBV3-1|TRBD1
CASSQSTGDRVKETQYF
TGTGCCAGCAGCCAATCAACGGGGGACAGGGTAAAAGAGACCCAGTACTTC
>-|17|TRBJ2-1|TRBV20-1|TRBD2
CSARTSGSVRTYNEQFF
TGCAGTGCTAGAACTAGCGGGAGTGTTAGGACCTACAATGAGCAGTTCTTC
>-|14|TRBJ2-3|TRBV7-3|-
CASSLRGLTDTQYF
TGTGCCAGCAGCTTAAGAGGCCTTACAGATACGCAGTATTTT
>-|15|TRBJ2-7|TRBV4-3|TRBD2
CASSHAGTTAYEQYF
TGCGCCAGCAGCCATGCCGGGACTACAGCCTACGAGCAGTACTTC
>-|14|TRBJ2-3|TRBV6-2/TRBV6-3|TRBD2
CASSYGGGSDTQYF
TGTGCCAGCAGTTACGGGGGAGGGTCAGATACGCAGTATTTT
>once|12|TRBJ1-1|TRBV6-6|TRBD1
CASSPRQGEAFF
TGTGCCAGCAGTCCCCGACAGGGGGAAGCTTTCTTT
>-|10|TRBJ1-1|TRBV20-1|-
CSAGGTEAFF
TGCAGTGCAGGGGGCACTGAAGCTTTCTTT
>-|18|TRBJ1-2|TRBV5-1|TRBD1
CASSLLEGQRSALYGYTF
TGCGCCAGCAGCTTGTTGGAGGGACAGCGGTCGGCTCTCTATGGCTACACCTTC
>-|12|TRBJ2-1|TRBV23-1|-
CASRDMVNEQFF
TGCGCCAGCAGGGACATGGTGAATGAGCAGTTCTTC
>-|18|TRBJ2-6|TRBV27|-
CASRGPGQLSSGANVLTF
TGTGCCAGCAGAGGTCCTGGACAGCTTAGCTCTGGGGCCAACGTCCTGACTTTC
>-|16|TRBJ2-1|TRBV6-5|TRBD2
CASSYSLGGDSGEQFF
TGTGCCAGCAGTTACTCGCTGGGAGGGGATTCCGGTGAGCAGTTCTTC
>-|15|TRBJ1-2|TRBV4-1|-
CASSQGPQGDYGYTF
TGCGCCAGCAGCCAAGGCCCACAGGGCGACTATGGCTACACCTTC
>-|16|TRBJ1-1|TRBV4-1|TRBD1
CASSQEGGQVNTEAFF
TGCGCCAGCAGCCAAGAAGGGGGCCAGGTGAACACTGAAGCTTTCTTT
>-|18|TRBJ2-1|TRBV27|TRBD2
CASTVLTSGRASYNEQFF
TGTGCCAGCACCGTTCTGACTAGCGGGAGGGCCTCCTACAATGAGCAGTTCTTC
>-|15|TRBJ2-5|TRBV4-3|TRBD2
CASSQERGGQETQYF
TGTGCCAGCAGCCAAGAGCGGGGGGGCCAAGAGACCCAGTACTTC
>-|16|TRBJ1-2|TRBV7-9|-
CASSLADGVHAYGYTF
TGTGCCAGCAGCTTAGCGGACGGGGTCCATGCATATGGCTACACCTTC
>once|16|TRBJ2-7|TRBV6-1|-
CASIYRAGNPSYEQYF
TGTGCCAGCATCTACAGGGCAGGAAATCCCTCCTACGAGCAGTACTTC